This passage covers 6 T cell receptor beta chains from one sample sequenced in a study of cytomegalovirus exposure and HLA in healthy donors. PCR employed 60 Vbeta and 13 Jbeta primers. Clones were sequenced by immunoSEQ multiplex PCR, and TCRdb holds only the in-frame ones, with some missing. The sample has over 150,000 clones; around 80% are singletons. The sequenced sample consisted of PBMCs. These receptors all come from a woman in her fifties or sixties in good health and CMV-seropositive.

The chain's CDR3 is CASSPGGTGVLEKLFF. The CDR3 DNA reads TGCGCCAGCAGCCCAGGGGGAACAGGGGTTTTGGAAAAACTGTTTTTT. The rearrangement joins TRBV4-3 to TRBJ1-4, with 7 bases identical to TRBD1. Trimming at V came to 4 bases and at J to 8 bases, leaving 13 bases not matched to a gene. Germline CDR1 and CDR2: LGHNA and YSLEER. This CDR3 is 16 amino acids long.

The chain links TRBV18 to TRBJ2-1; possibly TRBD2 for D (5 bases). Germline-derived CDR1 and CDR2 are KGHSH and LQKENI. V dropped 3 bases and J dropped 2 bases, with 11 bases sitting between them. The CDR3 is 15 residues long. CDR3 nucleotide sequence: TGTGCCAGCTCACCGAGGGAAGGAGCCTACAATGAGCAGTTCTTC. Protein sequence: CASSPREGAYNEQFF.

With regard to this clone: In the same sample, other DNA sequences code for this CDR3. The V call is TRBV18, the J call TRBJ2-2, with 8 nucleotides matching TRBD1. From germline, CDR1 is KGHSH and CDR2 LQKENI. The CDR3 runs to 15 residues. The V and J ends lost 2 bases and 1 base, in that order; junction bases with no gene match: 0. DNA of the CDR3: TGTGCCAGCTCACCAGGGACAGGGAACACCGGGGAGCTGTTTTTT. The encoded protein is CASSPGTGNTGELFF.

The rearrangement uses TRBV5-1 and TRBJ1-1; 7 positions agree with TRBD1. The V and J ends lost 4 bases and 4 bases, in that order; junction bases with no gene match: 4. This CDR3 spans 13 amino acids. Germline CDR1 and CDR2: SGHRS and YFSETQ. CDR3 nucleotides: TGCGCCAGCAGCCCCGACAGGGCCACTGAAGCTTTCTTT. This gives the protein CASSPDRATEAFF.

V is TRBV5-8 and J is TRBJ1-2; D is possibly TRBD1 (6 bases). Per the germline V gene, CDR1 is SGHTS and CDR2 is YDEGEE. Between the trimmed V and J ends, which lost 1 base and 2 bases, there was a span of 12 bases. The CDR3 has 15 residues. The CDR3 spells CASSLPGDSNYGYTF. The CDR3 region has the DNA TGTGCCAGCAGCTTGCCAGGGGATTCGAACTATGGCTACACCTTC.

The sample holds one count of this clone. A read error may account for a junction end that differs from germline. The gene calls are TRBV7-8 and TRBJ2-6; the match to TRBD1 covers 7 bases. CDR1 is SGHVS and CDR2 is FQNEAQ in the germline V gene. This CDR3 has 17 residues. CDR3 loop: CASSPGQLLSGANGLTF. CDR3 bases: TGTGCCAGCAGCCCGGGACAGTTACTTTCTGGGGCCAACGGCCTGACTTTC.